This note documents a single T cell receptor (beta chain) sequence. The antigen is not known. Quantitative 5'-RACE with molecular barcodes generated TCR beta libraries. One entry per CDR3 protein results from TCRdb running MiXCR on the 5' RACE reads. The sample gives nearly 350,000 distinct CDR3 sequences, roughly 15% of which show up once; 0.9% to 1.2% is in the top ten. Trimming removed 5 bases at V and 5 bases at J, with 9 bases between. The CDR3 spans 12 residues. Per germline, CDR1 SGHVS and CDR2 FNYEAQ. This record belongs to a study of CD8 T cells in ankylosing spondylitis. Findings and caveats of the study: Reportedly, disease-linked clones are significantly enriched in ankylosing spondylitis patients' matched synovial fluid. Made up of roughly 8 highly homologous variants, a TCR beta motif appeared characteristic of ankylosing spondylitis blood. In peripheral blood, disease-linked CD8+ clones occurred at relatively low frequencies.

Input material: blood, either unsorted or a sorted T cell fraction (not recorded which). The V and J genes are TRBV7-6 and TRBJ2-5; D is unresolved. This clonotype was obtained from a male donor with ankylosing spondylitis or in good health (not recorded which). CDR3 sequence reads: CASSGDGETQYF. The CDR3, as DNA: TGTGCCAGCAGCGGAGACGGTGAGACCCAGTACTTC.